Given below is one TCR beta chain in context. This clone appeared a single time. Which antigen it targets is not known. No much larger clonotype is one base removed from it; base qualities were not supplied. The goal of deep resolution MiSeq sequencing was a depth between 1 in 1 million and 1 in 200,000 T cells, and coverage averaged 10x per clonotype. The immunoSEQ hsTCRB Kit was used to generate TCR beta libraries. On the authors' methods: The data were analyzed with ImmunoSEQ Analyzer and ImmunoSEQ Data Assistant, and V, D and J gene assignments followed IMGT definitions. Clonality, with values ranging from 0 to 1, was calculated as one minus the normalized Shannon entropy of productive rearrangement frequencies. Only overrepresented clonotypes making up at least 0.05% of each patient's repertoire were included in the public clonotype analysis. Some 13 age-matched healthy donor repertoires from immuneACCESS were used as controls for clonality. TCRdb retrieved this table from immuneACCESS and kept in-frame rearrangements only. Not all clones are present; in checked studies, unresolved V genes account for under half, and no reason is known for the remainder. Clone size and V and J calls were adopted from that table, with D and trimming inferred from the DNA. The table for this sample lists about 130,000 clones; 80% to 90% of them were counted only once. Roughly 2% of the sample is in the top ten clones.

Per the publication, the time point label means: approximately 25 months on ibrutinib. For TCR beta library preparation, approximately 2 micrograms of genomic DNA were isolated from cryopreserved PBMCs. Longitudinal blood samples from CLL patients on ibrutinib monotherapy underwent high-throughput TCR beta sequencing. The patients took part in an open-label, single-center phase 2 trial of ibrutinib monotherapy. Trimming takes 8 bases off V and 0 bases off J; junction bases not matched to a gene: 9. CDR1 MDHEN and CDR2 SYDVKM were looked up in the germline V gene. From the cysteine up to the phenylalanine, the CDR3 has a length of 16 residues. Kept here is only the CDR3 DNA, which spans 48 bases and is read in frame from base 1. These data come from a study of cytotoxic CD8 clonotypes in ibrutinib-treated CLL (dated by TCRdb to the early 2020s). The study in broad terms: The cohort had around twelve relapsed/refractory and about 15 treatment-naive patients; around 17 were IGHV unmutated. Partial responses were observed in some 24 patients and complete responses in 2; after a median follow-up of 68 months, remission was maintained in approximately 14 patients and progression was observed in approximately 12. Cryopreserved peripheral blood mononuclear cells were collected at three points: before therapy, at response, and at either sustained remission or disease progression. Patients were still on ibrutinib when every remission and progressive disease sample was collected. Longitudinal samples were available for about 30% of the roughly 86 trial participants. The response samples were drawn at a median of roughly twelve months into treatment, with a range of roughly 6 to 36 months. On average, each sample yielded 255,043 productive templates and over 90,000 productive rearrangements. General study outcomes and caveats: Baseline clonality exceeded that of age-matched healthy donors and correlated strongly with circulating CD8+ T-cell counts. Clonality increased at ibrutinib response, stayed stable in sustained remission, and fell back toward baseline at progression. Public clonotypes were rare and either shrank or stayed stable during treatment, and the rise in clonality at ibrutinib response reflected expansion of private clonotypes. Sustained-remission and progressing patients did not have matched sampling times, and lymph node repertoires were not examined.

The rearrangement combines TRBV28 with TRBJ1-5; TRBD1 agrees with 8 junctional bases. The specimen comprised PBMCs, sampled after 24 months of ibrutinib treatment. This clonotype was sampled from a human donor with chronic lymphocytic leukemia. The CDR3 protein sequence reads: CASCPVGQGSNQPQHF. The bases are TGTGCCAGCTGTCCCGTTGGACAGGGTAGCAATCAGCCCCAGCATTTT. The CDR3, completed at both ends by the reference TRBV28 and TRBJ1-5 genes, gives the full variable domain DVKVTQSSRYLVKRTGEKVFLECVQDMDHENMFWYRQDPGLGLRLIYFSYDVKMKEKGDIPEGYSVSREKKERFSLILESASTNQTSMYLCASCPVGQGSNQPQHFGDGTRLSIL.